The 3 T cell receptor beta chains in this list originate from one sample, sequenced in a study of T-cell reconstitution after alpha-beta-depleted transplantation in children. Preparation of the TCRbeta library was carried out with unique molecular identifiers. TCRdb recomputed calls from the PCR reads with MiXCR, one row per CDR3 protein. The table records about a million distinct CDR3 sequences, roughly 29% of them present only once. The specimen was PBMCs, mostly from graft donor cells, collected 360 days after TCRalphabeta/CD19-depleted stem cell transplant. Receptors were obtained from a boy under two years old who had a stem cell transplant for SCID, so the T cells may come from the graft donor.

This clonotype was seen a few times. The V call is TRBV9, the J call TRBJ1-2; D remains ambiguous. CDR1 and CDR2 (germline): SGDLS, YYNGEE. Deletions cut 3 bases from V and 6 bases from J, with 6 bases between. The length of the CDR3 is 11 residues. The CDR3 loop is CASSERHGYTF. CDR3 sequence (DNA): TGTGCCAGCAGCGAGAGGCATGGCTACACCTTC. Looking up the rest from reference TRBV9 and TRBJ1-2 gives the full variable domain: DSGVTQTPKHLITATGQRVTLRCSPRSGDLSVYWYQQSLDQGLQFLIQYYNGEERAKGNILERFSAQQFPDLHSELNLSSLELGDSALYFCASSERHGYTFGSGTRLTVV.

The gene calls are TRBV4-1 and TRBJ2-1, with no clear D. The CDR3 loop spans 15 amino acids. Germline CDR1 is MGHRA and CDR2 is YSYEKL. V lost 0 bases, J lost 2 bases, and 8 bases lay in between. CDR3 sequence reads: CASSQDATAYNEQFF. Written as DNA, the CDR3 is TGCGCCAGCAGCCAAGATGCTACGGCCTACAATGAGCAGTTCTTC.

The chain recombines TRBV10-2 with TRBJ1-1; possibly TRBD1 for D (6 bases). CDR3 length: 14 residues. The V end lost 6 bases, the J end lost 7 bases, and 18 bases lay between the germline ends. CDR1 WSHSY and CDR2 SAAADI come from the germline V gene. As DNA, the CDR3 is TGCGCCAGCAGCCCCTACGGACAGAAGGTTGAAGCTTTCTTT. It codes for CASSPYGQKVEAFF.